The sequence of this TCR beta chain was determined in a study of blood T cell repertoires in COVID-19. The overall study: Acute and convalescent COVID-19 samples came from the United States, Italy and Spain.

CDR3 length: 14 residues. V shed 4 bases and J 4 bases; nucleotides not matched to a gene: 6. Germline V gives CDR1 LGHDT, CDR2 YNNKEL (reference sequence). In the source study's methods: Estimated nucleated cell counts came from reference gene primer amplification. TCRdb's table, derived via immunoSEQ multiplex PCR, lists solely in-frame clones and lacks some. V and J calls plus clone size are reproduced from that table; the DNA served to infer D and trimming. Seen here are about 160,000 clones, more than 70% observed once, and the top ten hold 3.6%. Cohorts were determined from participant-reported clinical history.

Sequenced input: PBMCs or T cells enriched from blood (not recorded which). The chain combines TRBV3-1 (or the pseudogene TRBV3-2) with TRBJ2-5; 7 bases agree with TRBD2. This clonotype was obtained from a woman aged 50 to 60 in a cohort exposed to, infected with or recovered from COVID-19 (not recorded which). CDR3 amino acids: CASSPTWGGETQYF. The DNA for the CDR3 is TGTGCCAGCAGCCCCACGTGGGGGGGAGAGACCCAGTACTTC.